Reported below is one T cell receptor (beta chain). This entry comes from a study of blood T cell repertoires in COVID-19. Study summary: From T cells, B-cell-depleted T cells, or PBMCs came the material, which was cDNA or gDNA.

Losses at the gene ends were 0 bases for V and 4 bases for J; bases not matched to a gene: 10. The CDR3 loop spans 17 amino acids. In germline, CDR1 is LGHNA, CDR2 YNFKEQ. Authors' data handling: Researchers report that nucleated cell counts were estimated from reference gene primer amplification. Sequencing used immunoSEQ multiplex PCR; TCRdb keeps in-frame clones, though not all of them. That table gives V, J and clone size, and the DNA gave D and trimming. The sample records roughly 100,000 clones, about 88% being singletons. The chain combines TRBV4-2 with TRBJ2-3, with 7 bases fitting TRBD1. Sequences were obtained from peripheral blood. The TCR comes from a woman older than 75 with active COVID-19. The CDR3 here is CASSQDQTGDVADTQYF. The DNA of the CDR3 is TGTGCCAGCAGCCAAGATCAAACAGGGGATGTGGCAGATACGCAGTATTTT.